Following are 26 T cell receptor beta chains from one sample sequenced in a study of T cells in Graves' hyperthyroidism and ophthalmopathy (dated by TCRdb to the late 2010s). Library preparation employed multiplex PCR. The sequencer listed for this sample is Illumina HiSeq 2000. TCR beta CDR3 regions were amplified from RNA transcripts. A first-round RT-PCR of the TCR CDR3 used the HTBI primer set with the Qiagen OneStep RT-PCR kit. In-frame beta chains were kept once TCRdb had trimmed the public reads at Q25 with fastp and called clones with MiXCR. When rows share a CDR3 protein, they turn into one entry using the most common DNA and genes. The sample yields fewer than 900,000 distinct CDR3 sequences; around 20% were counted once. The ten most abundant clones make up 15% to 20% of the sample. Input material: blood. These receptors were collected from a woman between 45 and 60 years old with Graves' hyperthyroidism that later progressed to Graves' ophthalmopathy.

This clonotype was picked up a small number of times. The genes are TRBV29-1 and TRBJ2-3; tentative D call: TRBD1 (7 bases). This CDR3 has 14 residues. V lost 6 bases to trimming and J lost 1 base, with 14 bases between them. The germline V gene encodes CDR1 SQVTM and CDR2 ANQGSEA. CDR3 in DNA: TGCAGCGTCGCGGGACAGTGGCGCACAGATACGCAGTATTTT. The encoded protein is CSVAGQWRTDTQYF.

The chain's CDR3 is CASSMGPHYGYTF. The CDR3 region has the DNA TGTGCCAGCAGCATGGGACCTCATTATGGCTACACCTTC. The chain couples TRBV12-3 or TRBV12-4 to TRBJ1-2; possibly TRBD1 for D (5 bases). The length of the CDR3 is 13 residues. The V and J ends lost 6 bases and 5 bases respectively, with 13 bases between them.

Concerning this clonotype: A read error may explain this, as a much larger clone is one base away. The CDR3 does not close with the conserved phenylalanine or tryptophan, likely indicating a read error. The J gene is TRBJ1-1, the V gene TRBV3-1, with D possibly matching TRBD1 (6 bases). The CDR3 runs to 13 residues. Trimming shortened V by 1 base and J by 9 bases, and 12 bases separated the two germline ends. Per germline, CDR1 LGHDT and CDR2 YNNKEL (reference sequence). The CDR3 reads CASSQVDRRQAFL. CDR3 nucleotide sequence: TGTGCCAGCAGCCAAGTCGACAGGCGACAAGCTTTCCTT.

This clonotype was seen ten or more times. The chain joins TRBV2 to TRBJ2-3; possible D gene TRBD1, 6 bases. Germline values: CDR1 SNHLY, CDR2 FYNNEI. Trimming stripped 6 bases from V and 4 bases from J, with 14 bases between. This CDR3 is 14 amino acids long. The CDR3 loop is CASSRQVVADTQYF. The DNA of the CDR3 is TGTGCCAGCAGCAGACAGGTAGTGGCAGATACGCAGTATTTT.

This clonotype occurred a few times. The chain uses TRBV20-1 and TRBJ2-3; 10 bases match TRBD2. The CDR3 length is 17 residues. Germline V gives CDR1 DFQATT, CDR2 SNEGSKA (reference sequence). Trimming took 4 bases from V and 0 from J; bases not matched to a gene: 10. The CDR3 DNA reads TGCAGTGCTAATTCGGTAGCGGGGGGCCCTAGCACAGATACGCAGTATTTT. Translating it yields CSANSVAGGPSTDTQYF.

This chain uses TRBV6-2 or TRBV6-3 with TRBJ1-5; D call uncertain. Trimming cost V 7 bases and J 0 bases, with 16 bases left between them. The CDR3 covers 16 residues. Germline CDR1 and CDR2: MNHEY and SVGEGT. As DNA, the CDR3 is TGTGCCAGCACACGCGGACGAGGATATAGCAATCAGCCCCAGCATTTT. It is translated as CASTRGRGYSNQPQHF.

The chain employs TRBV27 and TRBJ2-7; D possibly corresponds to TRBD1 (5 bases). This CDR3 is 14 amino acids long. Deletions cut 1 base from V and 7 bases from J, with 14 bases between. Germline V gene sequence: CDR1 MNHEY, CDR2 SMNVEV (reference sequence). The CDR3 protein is CASSLWGRVGEQYF. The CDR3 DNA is TGTGCCAGCAGTTTATGGGGCAGGGTGGGAGAGCAGTACTTC.

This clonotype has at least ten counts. The CDR3 here is CAWANNLNTEAFF. The CDR3 DNA reads TGTGCCTGGGCTAACAATCTGAACACTGAAGCTTTCTTT. This sequence joins TRBV30 and TRBJ1-1, with D unresolved. Trimming stripped 5 bases from V and 0 bases from J, with 10 bases between. This CDR3 contains 13 residues. Germline lookup yields CDR1 GTSNPN and CDR2 SVGIG (reference sequence).

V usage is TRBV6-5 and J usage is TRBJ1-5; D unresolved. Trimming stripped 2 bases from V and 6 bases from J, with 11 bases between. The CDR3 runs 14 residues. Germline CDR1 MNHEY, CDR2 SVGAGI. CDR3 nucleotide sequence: TGTGCCAGCAGTTACGAGGCGGGTACTCAGCCCCAGCATTTT. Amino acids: CASSYEAGTQPQHF.

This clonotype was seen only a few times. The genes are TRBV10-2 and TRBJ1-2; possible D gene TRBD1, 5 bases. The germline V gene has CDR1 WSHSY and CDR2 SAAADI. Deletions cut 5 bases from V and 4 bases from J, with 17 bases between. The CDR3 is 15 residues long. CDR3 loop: CASSRRGGFIYGYTF. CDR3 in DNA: TGCGCCAGCAGTCGTCGGGGGGGTTTCATCTATGGCTACACCTTC.

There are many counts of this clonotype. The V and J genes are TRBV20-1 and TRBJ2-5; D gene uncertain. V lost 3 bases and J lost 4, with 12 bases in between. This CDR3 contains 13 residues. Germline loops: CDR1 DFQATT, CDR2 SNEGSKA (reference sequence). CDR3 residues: CSASMQFSETQYF. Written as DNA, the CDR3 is TGCAGTGCTAGTATGCAATTTTCAGAGACCCAGTACTTC.

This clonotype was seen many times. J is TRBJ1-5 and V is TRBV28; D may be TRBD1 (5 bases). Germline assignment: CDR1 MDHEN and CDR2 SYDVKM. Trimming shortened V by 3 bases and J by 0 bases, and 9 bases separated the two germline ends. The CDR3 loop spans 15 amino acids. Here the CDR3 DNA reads TGTGCCAGCAGTTTGCCAGGGATTAGCAATCAGCCCCAGCATTTT. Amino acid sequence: CASSLPGISNQPQHF.

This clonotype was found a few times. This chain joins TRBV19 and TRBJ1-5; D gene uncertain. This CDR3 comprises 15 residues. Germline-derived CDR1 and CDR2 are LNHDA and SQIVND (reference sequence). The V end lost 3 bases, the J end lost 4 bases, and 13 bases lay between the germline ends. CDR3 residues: CASSMGRVENQPQHF. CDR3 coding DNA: TGTGCCAGTAGTATGGGTCGGGTAGAAAATCAGCCCCAGCATTTT.

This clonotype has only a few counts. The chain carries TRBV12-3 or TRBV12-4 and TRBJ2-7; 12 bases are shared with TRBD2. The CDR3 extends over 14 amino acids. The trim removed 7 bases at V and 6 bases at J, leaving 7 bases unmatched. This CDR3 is CASTKLAGGSEQYF. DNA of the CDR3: TGTGCCAGCACCAAACTAGCGGGGGGCTCCGAGCAGTACTTC.

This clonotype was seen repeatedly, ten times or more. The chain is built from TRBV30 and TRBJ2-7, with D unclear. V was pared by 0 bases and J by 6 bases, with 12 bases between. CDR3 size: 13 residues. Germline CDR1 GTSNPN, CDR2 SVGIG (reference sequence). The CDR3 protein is CAWSVSRLSEQYF. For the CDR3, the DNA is TGTGCCTGGAGTGTAAGTAGGCTAAGCGAGCAGTACTTC.

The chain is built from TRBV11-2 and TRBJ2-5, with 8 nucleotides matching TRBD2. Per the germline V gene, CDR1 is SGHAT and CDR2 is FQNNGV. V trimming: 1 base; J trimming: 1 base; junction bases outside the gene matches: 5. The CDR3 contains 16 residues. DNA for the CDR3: TGTGCCAGCAGCTTAGTTGGCAGCGGGGGCCAAGAGACCCAGTACTTC. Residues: CASSLVGSGGQETQYF.

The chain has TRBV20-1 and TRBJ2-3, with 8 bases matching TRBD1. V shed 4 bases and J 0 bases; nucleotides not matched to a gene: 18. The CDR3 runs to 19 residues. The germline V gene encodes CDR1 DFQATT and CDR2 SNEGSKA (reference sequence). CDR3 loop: CSATVAGGVADTSTDTQYF. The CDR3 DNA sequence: TGCAGTGCTACAGTGGCAGGGGGCGTCGCAGATACTAGCACAGATACGCAGTATTTT.

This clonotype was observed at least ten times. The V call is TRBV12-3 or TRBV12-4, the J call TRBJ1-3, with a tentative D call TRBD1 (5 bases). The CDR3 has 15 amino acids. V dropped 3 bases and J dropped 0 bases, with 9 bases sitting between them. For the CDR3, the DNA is TGTGCCAGCAGTTTCGGGGGGATCTCTGGAAACACCATATATTTT. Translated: CASSFGGISGNTIYF.

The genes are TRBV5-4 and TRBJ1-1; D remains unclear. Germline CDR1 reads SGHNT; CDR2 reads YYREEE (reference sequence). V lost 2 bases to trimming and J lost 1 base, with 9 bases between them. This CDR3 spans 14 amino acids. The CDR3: CASSFTVQNTEAFF. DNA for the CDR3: TGTGCCAGCAGCTTTACGGTCCAGAACACTGAAGCTTTCTTT.

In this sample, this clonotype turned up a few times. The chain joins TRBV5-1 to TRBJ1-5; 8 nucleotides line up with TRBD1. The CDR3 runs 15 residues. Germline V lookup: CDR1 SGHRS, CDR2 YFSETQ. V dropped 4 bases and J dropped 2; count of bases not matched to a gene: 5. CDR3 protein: CASSKGTGRNQPQHF. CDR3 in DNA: TGCGCCAGCAGCAAAGGGACAGGACGCAATCAGCCCCAGCATTTT.

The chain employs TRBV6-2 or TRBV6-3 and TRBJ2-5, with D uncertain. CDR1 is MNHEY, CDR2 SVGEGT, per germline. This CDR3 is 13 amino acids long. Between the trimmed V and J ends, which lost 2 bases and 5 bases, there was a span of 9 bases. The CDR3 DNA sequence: TGTGCCAGCAGTTACGGGCCTAGGGAGACCCAGTACTTC. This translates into CASSYGPRETQYF.

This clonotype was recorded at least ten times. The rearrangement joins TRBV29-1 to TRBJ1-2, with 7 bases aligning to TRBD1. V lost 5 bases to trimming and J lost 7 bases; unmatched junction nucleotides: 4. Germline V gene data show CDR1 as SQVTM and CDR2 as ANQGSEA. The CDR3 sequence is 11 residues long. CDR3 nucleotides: TGCAGCGTTAGGGACAGCTCTGGCTACACCTTC. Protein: CSVRDSSGYTF.

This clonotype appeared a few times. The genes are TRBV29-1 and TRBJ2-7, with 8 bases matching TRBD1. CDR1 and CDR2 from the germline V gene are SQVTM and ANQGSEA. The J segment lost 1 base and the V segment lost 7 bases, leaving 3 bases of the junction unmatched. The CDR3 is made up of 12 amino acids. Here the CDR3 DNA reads TGCAGCGCCGGACAGGGATCCTACGAGCAGTACTTC. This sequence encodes CSAGQGSYEQYF.

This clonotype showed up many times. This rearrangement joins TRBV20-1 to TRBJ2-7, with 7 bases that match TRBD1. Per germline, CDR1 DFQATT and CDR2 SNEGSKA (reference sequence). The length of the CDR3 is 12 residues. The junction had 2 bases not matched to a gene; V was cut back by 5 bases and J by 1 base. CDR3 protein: CSASGQSYEQYF. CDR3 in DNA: TGCAGTGCTTCGGGACAGTCCTACGAGCAGTACTTC.

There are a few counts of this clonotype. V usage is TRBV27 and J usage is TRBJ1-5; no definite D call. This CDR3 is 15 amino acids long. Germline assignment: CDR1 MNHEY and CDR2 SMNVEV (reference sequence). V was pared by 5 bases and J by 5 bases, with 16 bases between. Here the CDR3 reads CASSARGGLDQPQHF. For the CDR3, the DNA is TGTGCCAGCAGTGCCCGTGGAGGGTTGGATCAGCCCCAGCATTTT.

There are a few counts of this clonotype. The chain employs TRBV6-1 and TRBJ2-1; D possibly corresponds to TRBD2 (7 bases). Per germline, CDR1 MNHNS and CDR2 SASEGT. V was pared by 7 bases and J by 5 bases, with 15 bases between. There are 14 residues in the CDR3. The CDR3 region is CASTRGAVDNEQFF. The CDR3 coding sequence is TGTGCCAGCACTCGGGGGGCGGTGGACAATGAGCAGTTCTTC.